The 20 T cell receptor beta chains reported below all come from one sample, sequenced in a study of T-cell reconstitution after alpha-beta-depleted transplantation in children (dated by TCRdb to the mid-2010s). Libraries were prepared through PCR. The reads were generated on an Illumina HiSeq 2500. To normalize quantification of the TCRbeta repertoire, the TCR libraries were built with molecular barcoding that relied on unique molecular identifiers. TCRdb handled the public reads itself, with Q25 trimming in fastp and clone calling in MiXCR, and kept productive beta chains. Identical CDR3 protein sequences are pooled into one entry, listed with their most common genes and DNA. Within this sample are a few hundred thousand distinct CDR3 sequences, with around 27% of them counted one time only. In total, the top ten clones hold around 36% of the sample. The treatment or condition label of this sample denotes: allogeneic hematopoietic cell transplantation with graft depleted of TCRalphabeta T cells and CD19 B cells.

Here the sequenced sample was PBMCs, taken before TCRalphabeta/CD19-depleted stem cell transplant. The receptors here all came from a boy under two years old with Wiskott-Aldrich syndrome, due to receive a stem cell transplant.

This clonotype was observed a few times. This rearrangement joins TRBV30 to TRBJ1-1, with 8 bases identical to TRBD1. This CDR3 spans 15 amino acids. The germline gives CDR1 GTSNPN, CDR2 SVGIG (reference sequence). V shed 3 bases and J 5 bases; nucleotides not matched to a gene: 11. CDR3 in DNA: TGTGCCTGGAGAATGGACAGGGCGCTGGCTACTGAAGCTTTCTTT. This codes for CAWRMDRALATEAFF. The variable domain in full, with the rest retrieved from reference TRBV30 and TRBJ1-1, is SQTIHQWPATLVQPVGSPLSLECTVEGTSNPNLYWYRQAAGRGLQLLFYSVGIGQISSEVPQNLSASRPQDRQFILSSKKLLLSDSGFYLCAWRMDRALATEAFFGQGTRLTVV.

The CDR3 region has the DNA TGCGCCAGCAGCTCTGGGCTAGCGGGAGCCTTCGGGACCCAGTACTTC. Translated, it gives CASSSGLAGAFGTQYF. This chain links TRBV5-1 with TRBJ2-5; 10 nucleotides align to TRBD2. The CDR3 is 16 residues long. Germline values: CDR1 SGHRS, CDR2 YFSETQ. The junction had 12 bases not matched to a gene; V was cut back by 3 bases and J by 7 bases.

This clonotype was observed a handful of times. The chain has TRBV5-8 and TRBJ2-1; a weak D match, TRBD2 (6 bases). The CDR3 loop spans 15 amino acids. V was shortened by 2 bases and J by 4 bases, with 13 bases between the two germline ends. CDR1 is SGHTS and CDR2 is YDEGEE in the germline V gene. The CDR3: CASSFRASAYNEQFF. The CDR3 DNA follows: TGTGCCAGCAGCTTCCGGGCTAGCGCGTACAATGAGCAGTTCTTC.

This clonotype was counted once. This rearrangement joins TRBV12-3 or TRBV12-4 to TRBJ1-6, with D unresolved. This CDR3 comprises 15 residues. The V gene lost 6 bases and the J gene lost 6 bases, with 15 bases spanning the gap. DNA of the CDR3: TGTGCCAGCAGCCTCCGAGGAGTTGGTAATTCACCCCTCCACTTT. Translating it yields CASSLRGVGNSPLHF.

This clonotype was counted between two and nine times. The rearrangement joins TRBV4-2 to TRBJ1-5; possibly TRBD1 for D (6 bases). The V and J ends lost 0 bases and 5 bases respectively, with 11 bases between them. The CDR3 length is 15 residues. Germline-derived CDR1 and CDR2 are LGHNA and YNFKEQ. CDR3 sequence: CASSQDPAGDQPQHF. As DNA, the CDR3 is TGTGCCAGCAGCCAAGATCCGGCAGGGGATCAGCCCCAGCATTTT.

The chain uses TRBV3-1 and TRBJ1-3; D is uncertain. The germline gives CDR1 LGHDT, CDR2 YNNKEL (reference sequence). The V and J ends lost 4 bases and 0 bases respectively, with 16 bases between them. The CDR3 loop spans 17 amino acids. The CDR3 here is CASSRIRSRGSGNTIYF. CDR3 bases: TGTGCCAGCAGCCGGATCCGGTCCAGAGGCTCTGGAAACACCATATATTTT.

The chain couples TRBV28 to TRBJ1-1; D may be TRBD1 (5 bases). V was pared by 7 bases and J by 1 base, with 13 bases between. This CDR3 region has 14 residues. Germline CDR1 reads MDHEN; CDR2 reads SYDVKM. The CDR3 bases are TGTGCCAGCATCTTTGGGACGTCGAACACTGAAGCTTTCTTT. It translates to CASIFGTSNTEAFF.

V usage is TRBV6-1 and J usage is TRBJ2-2; tentative D call: TRBD1 (5 bases). V lost 8 bases and J 0 bases, leaving 16 bases between the germline ends. This CDR3 spans 16 amino acids. CDR1 is MNHNS, CDR2 SASEGT, per germline. The CDR3 loop reads CASQRSRVTNTGELFF. The CDR3 bases are TGTGCCAGCCAACGAAGCAGGGTAACGAACACCGGGGAGCTGTTTTTT.

V and J are TRBV3-1 and TRBJ1-1, with TRBD1 as a possible D gene (5 bases). The CDR3 covers 16 residues. Trimming pared 0 bases from V and 4 bases from J, leaving 15 bases between. CDR1 is LGHDT and CDR2 is YNNKEL in the germline V gene (reference sequence). The DNA of the CDR3 is TGTGCCAGCAGCCAAGAACGGGGCGATAGGAGCACTGAAGCTTTCTTT. It yields the protein CASSQERGDRSTEAFF. Using reference TRBV3-1 and TRBJ1-1 for the parts outside the CDR3, the full variable domain is DTAVSQTPKYLVTQMGNDKSIKCEQNLGHDTMYWYKQDSKKFLKIMFSYNNKELIINETVPNRFSPKSPDKAHLNLHINSLELGDSAVYFCASSQERGDRSTEAFFGQGTRLTVV.

This clonotype has a handful of counts. V and J are TRBV7-8 and TRBJ2-3; 9 bases are shared with TRBD2. Looked up from germline, CDR1 is SGHVS and CDR2 is FQNEAQ. V was pared by 2 bases and J by 3 bases, with 6 bases of the junction left unmatched. The CDR3 spans 16 residues. The CDR3 region has the DNA TGTGCCAGCAGCTTACCCGCAAGCGGGAGGACAGATACGCAGTATTTT. Its translation is CASSLPASGRTDTQYF.

This clonotype was seen a handful of times. The chain recombines TRBV10-3 with TRBJ2-1, with D unclear. Germline V gene data show CDR1 as ENHRY and CDR2 as SYGVKD. V was cut by 6 bases and J by 3 bases, with 9 bases left in between. CDR3 length: 13 residues. CDR3 sequence: CAIRTLDYNEQFF. CDR3 bases: TGTGCCATCAGGACTCTAGACTACAATGAGCAGTTCTTC.

Here the CDR3 reads CASSLWAGPYEQYF. Here the CDR3 DNA reads TGTGCCAGCAGTTTATGGGCGGGACCCTACGAGCAGTACTTC. The rearrangement links TRBV27 to TRBJ2-7; a weak D match, TRBD2 (6 bases). CDR1 is MNHEY and CDR2 is SMNVEV in the germline V gene (reference sequence). This CDR3 is 14 amino acids long. Deletions cut 1 base from V and 2 bases from J, with 9 bases between.

This rearrangement joins TRBV18 to TRBJ2-5; TRBD1 might be the D (5 bases). The V and J ends lost 3 bases and 1 base respectively, with 9 bases between them. CDR3 length: 14 residues. From germline, CDR1 is KGHSH and CDR2 LQKENI. The CDR3 DNA is TGTGCCAGCTCACCGTCCCAGGGCCAAGAGACCCAGTACTTC. This gives the protein CASSPSQGQETQYF.

The rearrangement joins TRBV6-2 or TRBV6-3 to TRBJ2-7; 8 bases map to TRBD2. This CDR3 region has 16 residues. Trimming cost V 2 bases and J 4 bases; bases outside gene matches: 10. Germline-derived CDR1 and CDR2 are MNHEY and SVGEGT. The DNA of the CDR3 is TGTGCCAGCAGTTACGGTATGGGTAGCGGGATTTACGAGCAGTACTTC. Protein sequence: CASSYGMGSGIYEQYF.

The chain employs TRBV15 and TRBJ2-1, with D perhaps matching TRBD2 (6 bases). This CDR3 has 16 amino acids. Germline assignment: CDR1 LNHNV and CDR2 YYDKDF (reference sequence). The V end lost 0 bases, the J end lost 12 bases, and 21 bases lay between the germline ends. The CDR3 DNA is TGTGCCACCAGCAGAGATCTTAGGACCCAAGGGGAGGCGCAGTTCTTC. The encoded protein is CATSRDLRTQGEAQFF.

Comment on this clonotype: The junction and the germline gene differ at one end; a read error may be behind it. The chain joins TRBV20-1 to TRBJ1-5; TRBD1 agrees at 8 bases. Germline CDR1 is DFQATT and CDR2 is SNEGSKA (reference sequence). The CDR3 loop spans 14 amino acids. CDR3 in DNA: TGCAGTGCTTCGGGACAGGTTAGCACTCAGCCCCAGCATTTT. As protein: CSASGQVSTQPQHF.

V gene TRBV3-1 combines with J gene TRBJ1-2; the D gene is possibly TRBD1 (6 bases). This CDR3 has 15 residues. Germline lookup yields CDR1 LGHDT and CDR2 YNNKEL (reference sequence). V lost 1 base to trimming and J lost 4 bases, with 13 bases between them. CDR3 protein: CASSQGLGGIYGYTF. The CDR3 nucleotides are TGTGCCAGCAGCCAAGGACTAGGGGGAATCTATGGCTACACCTTC.

This clonotype was observed a handful of times. Just one base apart from a much larger clone, this may be a read error. The gene calls are TRBV2 and TRBJ2-3; 9 bases map to TRBD2. CDR3 length: 17 amino acids. In germline, CDR1 is SNHLY, CDR2 FYNNEI. The V gene end was trimmed by 8 bases and the J gene end by 3 bases; junction bases not matched to a gene: 15. The CDR3 coding sequence is TGTGCCAGCGCCCGACTAGCGGTAGGGCCTGTGACAGATACGCAGTATTTT. Translation gives CASARLAVGPVTDTQYF. The full variable domain, completed using reference TRBV2 and TRBJ2-3, is EPEVTQTPSHQVTQMGQEVILRCVPISNHLYFYWYRQILGQKVEFLVSFYNNEISEKSEIFDDQFSVERPDGSNFTLKIRSTKLEDSAMYFCASARLAVGPVTDTQYFGPGTRLTVL.

This clonotype was counted only a few times. The V call is TRBV28, the J call TRBJ1-3; D ambiguous. The germline CDR1 and CDR2 sequences are MDHEN and SYDVKM. The CDR3 is made up of 13 amino acids. The ends were cut back, 2 bases at V and 8 bases at J, with 10 bases in the middle. In nucleotides, the CDR3 is TGTGCCAGCAGTTTAACAGTGGGATACACCATATATTTT. This codes for CASSLTVGYTIYF.

The chain couples TRBV12-3 or TRBV12-4 to TRBJ2-7; possibly TRBD1 for D (6 bases). This CDR3 has 14 amino acids. Trimming took off 2 bases at V and 2 bases at J, with 10 bases between the two ends. The CDR3, as DNA: TGTGCCAGCAGTTTAAAAGGACAGCCCTACGAGCAGTACTTC. It is translated as CASSLKGQPYEQYF.